This TCR beta chain was identified during a study of T cells in Graves' hyperthyroidism and ophthalmopathy. Authors of the study amplified TCR beta CDR3 regions from RNA transcripts. First-round RT-PCR of the TCR CDR3 relied on the HTBI primer set. TCRdb redid the calling of the multiplex PCR reads with MiXCR, one entry per CDR3 protein. The sample contains about 270,000 distinct CDR3 sequences, 25% to 30% of which appear only once. This clonotype occurred many times. Losses at the gene ends were 4 bases for V and 6 bases for J; bases not matched to a gene: 3. The germline V gene has CDR1 SEHNR and CDR2 FQNEAQ (reference sequence). The CDR3 is made up of 13 amino acids.

The genes are TRBV7-9 and TRBJ1-5; TRBD1 matches 7 bases. The source of this sequence is a man aged 35-49 years with Graves' hyperthyroidism that later progressed to Graves' ophthalmopathy. Sequenced sample: blood. The CDR3 loop is CASSYQGGQPQHF. CDR3 DNA: TGTGCCAGCAGCTATCAGGGGGGTCAGCCCCAGCATTTT.